Following are 26 T cell receptor beta chains from one sample sequenced in a study of early T cells in non-severe SARS-CoV-2 infection (dated by TCRdb to the early 2020s). Libraries were constructed by 5' RACE. The instrument was a NextSeq 500. In TCRdb, the public reads were trimmed at Q25 with fastp and aligned with MiXCR, with productive beta chains retained. Here each entry gathers all rows of one CDR3 protein and keeps the most common genes and DNA. The sample contains some 97,000 distinct CDR3 sequences, around 10% of them found a single time. Roughly 4.5% of the sample goes to the ten largest clones. The sample here was whole blood, taken at baseline. The source is an adult who was a healthcare worker with PCR-confirmed SARS-CoV-2 infection or an uninfected control (not recorded which).

This clonotype was seen ten or more times. The CDR3 sequence: CASSYGGAITDTQYF. The CDR3 DNA sequence: TGTGCCAGCAGTTACGGGGGGGCTATCACAGATACGCAGTATTTT. This rearrangement joins TRBV6-5 to TRBJ2-3, with a tentative D call TRBD2 (7 bases). The CDR3 covers 15 residues. With 2 bases removed from V and 2 bases from J, the gap between germline ends came to 11 bases. CDR1 is MNHEY, CDR2 SVGAGI, per germline.

The rearrangement links TRBV5-8 to TRBJ2-2; D remains unclear. Per germline, CDR1 SGHTS and CDR2 YDEGEE. The ends were cut back, 4 bases at V and 4 bases at J, with 14 bases in the middle. This CDR3 spans 15 amino acids. The CDR3 region is CASSLVQMGTGELFF. Written as DNA, the CDR3 is TGTGCCAGCAGCCTCGTACAGATGGGCACCGGGGAGCTGTTTTTT.

The chain is built from TRBV18 and TRBJ2-5; D gene uncertain. Germline assignment: CDR1 KGHSH and CDR2 LQKENI. V was clipped by 1 base and J by 4 bases, with 13 bases between them. This CDR3 is built from 15 residues. CDR3 amino acids: CASSPLDHLRETQYF. The CDR3 DNA follows: TGTGCCAGCTCACCACTAGATCACCTCCGAGAGACCCAGTACTTC.

This clonotype occurred many times. This chain uses TRBV27 with TRBJ2-7, with D possibly matching TRBD1 (6 bases). With 3 bases removed from V and 3 bases from J, the gap between germline ends came to 21 bases. The CDR3 has 17 amino acids. Germline V gene data show CDR1 as MNHEY and CDR2 as SMNVEV (reference sequence). CDR3 coding DNA: TGTGCCAGCAGTTTTATTCTTATATGGGGGCCGGTCTACGAGCAGTACTTC. It translates to CASSFILIWGPVYEQYF.

V is TRBV20-1 and J is TRBJ2-7; 16 bases are shared with TRBD2. CDR1 DFQATT and CDR2 SNEGSKA come from the germline V gene (reference sequence). The CDR3 totals 16 residues. The ends lost 5 bases at V and 6 bases at J; junction bases unmatched: 10. CDR3 in amino acids: CSAAGTSGGALAEQYF. CDR3 nucleotides: TGCAGTGCTGCAGGGACTAGCGGGGGGGCATTGGCCGAGCAGTACTTC.

This chain connects TRBV5-8 to TRBJ1-4; TRBD1 is a possible D gene (6 bases). Germline CDR1 is SGHTS and CDR2 is YDEGEE. The ends were cut back, 7 bases at V and 0 bases at J, with 16 bases in the middle. The CDR3 is made up of 16 amino acids. The CDR3 is CASRLWGLSTNEKLFF. The CDR3 region has the DNA TGTGCCAGCCGATTGTGGGGGCTGTCAACTAATGAAAAACTGTTTTTT.

The table lists this clonotype with a few counts. The chain couples TRBV7-3 to TRBJ2-2, with 9 bases identical to TRBD2. V lost 5 bases to trimming and J lost 0 bases; unmatched junction nucleotides: 4. In germline, CDR1 is SGHTA, CDR2 FQGTGA. This CDR3 region has 16 residues. CDR3 region: CASSLKRGANTGELFF. DNA for the CDR3: TGTGCCAGCAGCCTGAAGCGGGGGGCGAACACCGGGGAGCTGTTTTTT.

At least ten counts were recorded for this clonotype. CDR3 DNA sequence: TGTGCCAGCAGCTTATCCCAGGGGGCAGATACGCAGTATTTT. As protein: CASSLSQGADTQYF. This chain joins TRBV7-9 and TRBJ2-3; 7 bases are a match to TRBD1. The CDR3 length is 14 residues. Germline V gene sequence: CDR1 SEHNR, CDR2 FQNEAQ (reference sequence). The V gene end was trimmed by 2 bases and the J gene end by 4 bases; junction bases not matched to a gene: 3.

This clonotype was recorded many times. V is TRBV6-1 and J is TRBJ2-7, with 10 bases lining up with TRBD1. Trimming at V came to 4 bases and at J to 2 bases, leaving 8 bases not matched to a gene. Germline loops: CDR1 MNHNS, CDR2 SASEGT. CDR3 size: 16 residues. The CDR3: CASSGPRDRGTYEQYF. CDR3 nucleotides: TGTGCCAGCAGTGGCCCCCGGGACAGGGGCACCTACGAGCAGTACTTC.

This clonotype was found many times. CDR3: CASSREGVTAGHTEAFF. The CDR3 DNA follows: TGTGCCAGTAGTCGTGAGGGGGTGACAGCGGGCCACACTGAAGCTTTCTTT. The rearrangement joins TRBV19 to TRBJ1-1; a possible D gene is TRBD1 (6 bases). CDR3 size: 17 residues. Germline assignment: CDR1 LNHDA and CDR2 SQIVND (reference sequence). Trimming left V 5 bases short and J 3 bases short, with 22 bases between.

The rearrangement uses TRBV7-9 and TRBJ2-7; a weak D match, TRBD1 (5 bases). Germline V CDR1 and CDR2: SEHNR, FQNEAQ (reference sequence). The CDR3 spans 14 residues. V lost 6 bases and J 2 bases, leaving 14 bases between the germline ends. CDR3 sequence reads: CASRPADKTYEQYF. In DNA, the CDR3 is TGTGCCAGCAGACCGGCGGACAAGACCTACGAGCAGTACTTC.

The chain combines TRBV29-1 with TRBJ2-2; D is unresolved. Germline loops: CDR1 SQVTM, CDR2 ANQGSEA. Trimming took 4 bases from V and 5 from J, leaving 2 bases between them. There are 10 residues in the CDR3. CDR3 sequence (DNA): TGCAGCGTTGGTACCGGGGAGCTGTTTTTT. Amino acid sequence: CSVGTGELFF.

This clonotype appeared a few times. Here the CDR3 DNA reads TGTGCCAGCAGTTACAGCCCCACTGAAGCTTTCTTT. It specifies CASSYSPTEAFF. This chain uses TRBV6-6 with TRBJ1-1; D call uncertain. CDR1 is MNHNY and CDR2 is SVGAGI in the germline V gene (reference sequence). Trimming took off 2 bases at V and 4 bases at J, with 5 bases between the two ends. This CDR3 comprises 12 residues.

This clonotype appeared many times. The chain has TRBV29-1 and TRBJ2-1; 9 nucleotides line up with TRBD1. Trimming at V came to 4 bases and at J to 5 bases, leaving 6 bases not matched to a gene. The CDR3 has 14 amino acids. Germline CDR1 and CDR2: SQVTM and ANQGSEA. Here the CDR3 DNA reads TGCAGCGTTGTAGGACAGGGGTTCGACAATGAGCAGTTCTTC. Encoded protein: CSVVGQGFDNEQFF.

This clonotype was seen many times. The chain uses TRBV20-1 and TRBJ2-7, with 7 bases that match TRBD1. Germline CDR1 and CDR2: DFQATT and SNEGSKA (reference sequence). CDR3 length: 13 amino acids. J gave up 5 bases and V 5 bases, and 9 bases lay outside the gene matches. CDR3 sequence (DNA): TGCAGTGCTCACAAAGGGGGCAAGGACGAGCAGTACTTC. This translates into CSAHKGGKDEQYF.

The table lists this clonotype with many counts. The chain joins TRBV3-1 to TRBJ2-7, with D possibly being TRBD1 or TRBD2 (6 bases each). This CDR3 has 15 amino acids. Per germline, CDR1 LGHDT and CDR2 YNNKEL (reference sequence). Trimming removed 0 bases from V and 1 base from J, with 10 bases in between. The CDR3 sequence is CASSQEEGESYEQYF. The CDR3 DNA is TGTGCCAGCAGCCAAGAGGAGGGGGAGTCCTACGAGCAGTACTTC.

V gene TRBV10-1 combines with J gene TRBJ2-5; D gene uncertain. Trimming left V 5 bases short and J 2 bases short, with 9 bases between. The CDR3 loop spans 13 amino acids. CDR1 is WNHNN, CDR2 SYGVQD, per germline (reference sequence). The CDR3 here is CASSQQLQETQYF. CDR3 DNA sequence: TGCGCCAGCAGTCAACAGTTACAAGAGACCCAGTACTTC.

The chain carries TRBV2 and TRBJ1-3; 9 bases map to TRBD1. Germline CDR1 is SNHLY and CDR2 is FYNNEI. Trimming at V came to 8 bases and at J to 0 bases, leaving 5 bases not matched to a gene. The CDR3 extends over 15 amino acids. The CDR3, as DNA: TGTGCCAGCTCCGGGACAGGGTCCTCTGGAAACACCATATATTTT. Encoded protein: CASSGTGSSGNTIYF.

In regard to this clonotype: Possible read error: a much larger clone is one base away. This sequence joins TRBV20-1 and TRBJ2-3, with 9 nucleotides matching TRBD2. This CDR3 contains 15 residues. From germline, CDR1 is DFQATT and CDR2 SNEGSKA (reference sequence). V lost 6 bases to trimming and J lost 1 base; unmatched junction nucleotides: 8. CDR3 sequence reads: CSAFSGSGCTDTQYF. For the CDR3, the DNA is TGCAGTGCATTTAGCGGGAGTGGGTGCACAGATACGCAGTATTTT.

The V and J genes are TRBV7-3 and TRBJ2-3; possibly TRBD1 or TRBD2 for D (5 bases each). V was clipped by 5 bases and J by 6 bases, with 12 bases between them. CDR3 length: 13 residues. Germline lookup yields CDR1 SGHTA and CDR2 FQGTGA. This chain's CDR3 is CASSRGREDTQYF. The CDR3 DNA sequence: TGTGCCAGCAGCCGGGGCCGTGAGGATACGCAGTATTTT.

This clonotype was seen ten or more times. This CDR3 is CASSLPPYSGRAPVEQFF. The CDR3 DNA reads TGCGCCAGCAGCTTGCCACCTTATTCAGGGAGAGCCCCAGTTGAGCAGTTCTTC. The chain uses TRBV5-1 and TRBJ2-1; D assignment may be TRBD1 or TRBD2 (5 bases each). The germline CDR1 and CDR2 sequences are SGHRS and YFSETQ. There are 18 residues in the CDR3. V was shortened by 1 base and J by 9 bases, with 26 bases between the two germline ends.

This clonotype was detected many times. V gene TRBV12-3 or TRBV12-4 combines with J gene TRBJ2-2, with a possible D match to TRBD2 (5 bases). The V end was cut by 5 bases, the J end by 7 bases, with 11 bases between. The CDR3 has 13 amino acids. In DNA form, the CDR3 reads TGTGCCAGCAGTCTGACCCGGGGCGGGGAGCTGTTTTTT. Its translation: CASSLTRGGELFF.

This clonotype was seen at least ten times. The chain combines TRBV29-1 with TRBJ2-1; 9 nucleotides match TRBD1. Losses at the gene ends were 5 bases for V and 8 bases for J; bases not matched to a gene: 7. This CDR3 has 13 amino acids. CDR1 and CDR2 from the germline V gene are SQVTM and ANQGSEA. The CDR3 loop is CSVKEQGAYEQFF. In nucleotides, the CDR3 is TGCAGCGTTAAGGAACAGGGGGCATATGAGCAGTTCTTC.

J is TRBJ1-4 and V is TRBV6-5, with TRBD1 matching over 10 bases. The CDR3 runs 15 residues. The germline V gene encodes CDR1 MNHEY and CDR2 SVGAGI. V lost 8 bases to trimming and J lost 6 bases; unmatched junction nucleotides: 9. CDR3 loop: CASGKFGTGDEKLFF. The CDR3 DNA reads as TGTGCCAGCGGAAAATTCGGGACAGGGGATGAAAAACTGTTTTTT.

This clonotype has only a few counts. V is TRBV6-2 or TRBV6-3 and J is TRBJ1-1; no firm D call. There are 15 residues in the CDR3. CDR1 is MNHEY and CDR2 is SVGEGT in the germline V gene. Trimming took 0 bases from V and 3 from J, leaving 11 bases between them. CDR3 nucleotide sequence: TGTGCCAGCAGTTACTCTAGTCCCCGCTACACTGAAGCTTTCTTT. It yields the protein CASSYSSPRYTEAFF.

This chain uses TRBV6-1 with TRBJ2-1, with 11 bases matching TRBD2. With V trimmed by 5 bases and J by 5 bases, 2 bases remained unmatched. The CDR3 is 14 amino acids. Germline V CDR1 and CDR2: MNHNS, SASEGT. As DNA, the CDR3 is TGTGCCAGCAGTTATAGCGGGAGGGACAATGAGCAGTTCTTC. As protein: CASSYSGRDNEQFF.